This paragraph reports one T cell receptor beta chain. This sample is part of a study of blood T cell repertoires in COVID-19. Across the study: Sites across the United States, Italy and Spain contributed samples from acute and convalescent COVID-19.

Seattle's enrolled individuals joined amid active infection and were then monitored longitudinally. Per the authors' pipeline: Researchers report that nucleated cell counts were estimated from reference gene primer amplification. Using immunoSEQ multiplex PCR, the repertoire was profiled, and TCRdb retains in-frame clones only, with some absent. That table is the source of V, J and clone size, and D and trimming were worked out from the DNA. The table has some 520,000 clones, approximately 92% seen once. Trimming removed 4 bases from V and 4 bases from J, with 10 bases in between. Per germline, CDR1 GTSNPN and CDR2 SVGIG (reference sequence). The CDR3 runs 12 residues.

The sequenced material came from peripheral blood. This sequence was found in a man aged 18 to 29 with COVID-19, enrolled during active disease. The chain has TRBV30 and TRBJ1-1; possible D gene TRBD1, 5 bases. The CDR3 DNA reads TGTGCCTGGACAGGGTCGGGCACTGAAGCTTTCTTT. This sequence encodes CAWTGSGTEAFF.